Shown below are 14 T cell receptor beta chains from a single sample sequenced in a study of T cell responses to AZD1222 COVID-19 vaccine. The protocol was immunoSEQ multiplex PCR, while the TCRdb copy is restricted to in-frame clones and leaves out a portion. The sample lists 150,000 to 200,000 clones, just over 90% occurring once. The sequenced sample was peripheral blood, obtained on day 0 of AZD1222 vaccination. These receptors came from an adult in good health.

The chain uses TRBV7-9 and TRBJ1-2; a weak D match, TRBD1 (5 bases). Germline V CDR1 and CDR2: SEHNR, FQNEAQ (reference sequence). The CDR3 extends over 14 amino acids. Trimming cost V 1 base and J 2 bases, with 8 bases left between them. This CDR3 reads CASSLDQGNYGYTF. CDR3 nucleotides: TGTGCCAGCAGCTTAGATCAGGGAAACTATGGCTACACCTTC. The full variable domain, with the rest looked up from reference TRBV7-9 and TRBJ1-2, is DTGVSQNPRHKITKRGQNVTFRCDPISEHNRLYWYRQTLGQGPEFLTYFQNEAQLEKSRLLSDRFSAERPKGSFSTLEIQRTEQGDSAMYLCASSLDQGNYGYTFGSGTRLTVV.

This chain links TRBV7-8 with TRBJ2-3, with 7 bases lining up with TRBD2. The ends lost 0 bases at V and 5 bases at J; junction bases unmatched: 8. Germline V gene lookup returns CDR1 SGHVS and CDR2 FQNEAQ. The CDR3 has 16 residues. CDR3 coding DNA: TGTGCCAGCAGCTTAGCCGGGGCGGGGGAGGTAGATACGCAGTATTTT. Protein: CASSLAGAGEVDTQYF.

This clone was counted between two and nine times. This rearrangement joins TRBV5-1 to TRBJ2-7, with D unresolved. This CDR3 region has 14 residues. The V end was cut by 4 bases, the J end by 7 bases, with 18 bases between. Germline values: CDR1 SGHRS, CDR2 YFSETQ. CDR3 sequence: CASSPQDPTTEQYF. The CDR3 DNA sequence: TGCGCCAGCAGCCCCCAGGACCCCACTACGGAGCAGTACTTC.

V usage is TRBV27 and J usage is TRBJ2-7, with a possible D match to TRBD2 (5 bases). This CDR3 is 13 amino acids long. Germline V gene data show CDR1 as MNHEY and CDR2 as SMNVEV (reference sequence). The V gene lost 2 bases and the J gene lost 5 bases, with 10 bases spanning the gap. The CDR3 loop reads CASSLGRFDEQYF. In DNA form, the CDR3 reads TGTGCCAGCAGTTTAGGGAGATTCGACGAGCAGTACTTC.

The chain carries TRBV27 and TRBJ2-6; D uncertain. The CDR3 runs to 14 residues. The germline V and J ends were trimmed by 8 bases and 0 bases, with 8 bases remaining between them. Germline CDR1 and CDR2: MNHEY and SMNVEV (reference sequence). Here the CDR3 DNA reads TGTGCCAGCCGGACGCGCTCTGGGGCCAACGTCCTGACTTTC. This encodes CASRTRSGANVLTF.

The chain combines TRBV11-2 with TRBJ2-1; 7 bases match TRBD2. This CDR3 contains 15 residues. V shed 5 bases, J shed 5 bases, and the junction held 9 bases outside the gene matches. Germline V gene sequence: CDR1 SGHAT, CDR2 FQNNGV. The CDR3 coding sequence is TGTGCCAGCAGCCCTCGACTAGCTTCCCACAATGAGCAGTTCTTC. Protein sequence: CASSPRLASHNEQFF.

In nucleotides, the CDR3 is TGTGCCAGCAGTCCTTCAGCTAAAACAGTGTTTTTT. Residues: CASSPSAKTVFF. The chain links TRBV7-9 to TRBJ1-4; D is undetermined. The CDR3 spans 12 residues. In germline, CDR1 is SEHNR, CDR2 FQNEAQ (reference sequence). Trimming pared 6 bases from V and 15 bases from J, leaving 17 bases between.

The chain is built from TRBV7-2 and TRBJ1-5; possibly TRBD1 for D (5 bases). The CDR3 is 14 amino acids. Per the germline V gene, CDR1 is SGHTA and CDR2 is FQGNSA. V gave up 0 bases and J gave up 7 bases, with 10 bases separating them. CDR3 DNA: TGTGCCAGCAGCTTAGCGGGGGGGGAACAGCCCCAGCATTTT. The encoded protein is CASSLAGGEQPQHF.

The count of this clone is one. The chain combines TRBV6-5 with TRBJ2-7; TRBD1 matches at 9 bases. CDR1 MNHEY and CDR2 SVGAGI come from the germline V gene. CDR3 length: 11 amino acids. V was clipped by 6 bases and J by 9 bases; unmatched bases: 3. Written as DNA, the CDR3 is TGTGCCAGCAGCCGGGACAGGGTGCAGTACTTC. Translation gives CASSRDRVQYF.

CDR3 sequence (DNA): TGTGCCAGCAGTCCGACTATGAACACTGAAGCTTTCTTT. Protein: CASSPTMNTEAFF. The J gene is TRBJ1-1, the V gene TRBV27; D gene ambiguous. The germline gives CDR1 MNHEY, CDR2 SMNVEV (reference sequence). The CDR3 is made up of 13 amino acids. V was cut by 5 bases and J by 0 bases, with 7 bases left in between.

The V call is TRBV10-3, the J call TRBJ1-2; D remains unclear. Germline CDR1 ENHRY, CDR2 SYGVKD. Trimming removed 3 bases at V and 1 base at J, with 6 bases between. There are 13 residues in the CDR3. In nucleotides, the CDR3 is TGTGCCATCAGTGACGGAGATAACTATGGCTACACCTTC. Its translation is CAISDGDNYGYTF.

The table lists this clone with a few counts. The rearrangement links TRBV18 to TRBJ1-1, with TRBD1 matching over 7 bases. The germline V gene encodes CDR1 KGHSH and CDR2 LQKENI. The CDR3 extends over 13 amino acids. With 8 bases clipped from V and 1 base from J, the junction kept 4 bases outside the gene matches. The CDR3 DNA reads TGTGCCAGCACCCGGGACAGGAACACTGAAGCTTTCTTT. As protein: CASTRDRNTEAFF.

The J gene is TRBJ2-1, the V gene TRBV3-1 (or the pseudogene TRBV3-2); D call uncertain. Germline lookup yields CDR1 LGHDT and CDR2 YNNKEL (reference sequence). V lost 3 bases, J lost 2 bases, and 14 bases lay in between. The CDR3 consists of 16 residues. The CDR3, as DNA: TGTGCCAGCAGCCACCTACCGGGTAGTCCCTACAATGAGCAGTTCTTC. Translated, it gives CASSHLPGSPYNEQFF.

The V call is TRBV9, the J call TRBJ1-1; no reliable D call. The germline V gene encodes CDR1 SGDLS and CDR2 YYNGEE. The CDR3 loop spans 14 amino acids. V lost 3 bases and J lost 2, with 11 bases in between. The CDR3 nucleotides read TGTGCCAGCAGCGCGGACGCCCAAAACACTGAAGCTTTCTTT. Translating gives CASSADAQNTEAFF.